The next 22 T cell receptor beta chains were all read from a single sample in a study of radiation and T cells in renal cell carcinoma. The data were produced by immunoSEQ multiplex PCR, yet TCRdb's version contains in-frame clones alone and is incomplete. The sample lists tens of thousands of clones, approximately 83% seen once, with about 23% in the top ten. Documented time point: blood 2 weeks post-SBRT. Treatment defined: 15 Gy SBRT to primary tumor, nephrectomy 4 weeks later. The specimen comprised blood, sampled from a patient whose treatment included radiotherapy and nephrectomy. These receptors were obtained from a woman in her forties or fifties with renal cell carcinoma.

The chain joins TRBV9 to TRBJ1-2, with TRBD1 as a possible D gene (6 bases). CDR3 length equals 14 residues. V lost 2 bases and J lost 7, with 15 bases in between. Germline assignment: CDR1 SGDLS and CDR2 YYNGEE. This CDR3 is CASSVLAGEGGYTF. The CDR3 nucleotides are TGTGCCAGCAGCGTGTTGGCAGGGGAGGGTGGCTACACCTTC.

This clone was seen a few times. The CDR3 DNA is TGCGCCAGCAGCGCTGGGGCAGAAAACACCATATATTTT. Protein: CASSAGAENTIYF. The rearrangement uses TRBV5-1 and TRBJ1-3; D perhaps matches TRBD1 (5 bases). CDR3 size: 13 residues. V was shortened by 4 bases and J by 6 bases, with 11 bases between the two germline ends. CDR1 SGHRS and CDR2 YFSETQ come from the germline V gene.

The rearrangement uses TRBV6-1 and TRBJ1-2; possible D gene TRBD1, 5 bases. The length of the CDR3 is 15 residues. Germline CDR1 is MNHNS and CDR2 is SASEGT. The V and J ends lost 7 bases and 5 bases respectively, with 20 bases between them. The DNA of the CDR3 is TGTGCCAGCATCGAGGGGCCAGATTTATCGTATGGCTACACCTTC. It yields the protein CASIEGPDLSYGYTF.

This chain links TRBV7-3 with TRBJ2-5; D possibly matches TRBD1 or TRBD2 (6 bases each). Germline lookup yields CDR1 SGHTA and CDR2 FQGTGA. Trimming pared 2 bases from V and 2 bases from J, leaving 12 bases between. The CDR3 has 15 residues. CDR3 DNA sequence: TGTGCCAGCAGCTTAGGAGGGACAACTCAAGAGACCCAGTACTTC. The encoded protein is CASSLGGTTQETQYF. Full variable domain (rest looked up from reference TRBV7-3 and TRBJ2-5): GAGVSQTPSNKVTEKGKYVELRCDPISGHTALYWYRQSLGQGPEFLIYFQGTGAADDSGLPNDRFFAVRPEGSVSTLKIQRTERGDSAVYLCASSLGGTTQETQYFGPGTRLLVL.

The chain employs TRBV7-2 and TRBJ2-5; D not resolved. CDR1 SGHTA and CDR2 FQGNSA come from the germline V gene. This CDR3 region has 14 residues. Trimming took 2 bases from V and 5 from J, leaving 12 bases between them. The CDR3 DNA follows: TGTGCCAGCAGCTTATCGAACCAACGGGAGACCCAGTACTTC. Amino acids: CASSLSNQRETQYF.

CDR3 amino acids: CASSLDPGQNTGELFF. The CDR3 DNA sequence: TGTGCCAGCAGCTTGGATCCAGGACAGAACACCGGGGAGCTGTTTTTT. This chain links TRBV5-4 with TRBJ2-2, with TRBD1 as a possible D gene (5 bases). V dropped 0 bases and J dropped 1 base, with 10 bases sitting between them. CDR3 length: 16 amino acids. Germline CDR1 and CDR2: SGHNT and YYREEE (reference sequence).

The chain links TRBV27 to TRBJ2-1; D call uncertain. The germline V gene encodes CDR1 MNHEY and CDR2 SMNVEV (reference sequence). V was cut by 3 bases and J by 0 bases, with 3 bases left in between. This CDR3 contains 13 residues. Written as DNA, the CDR3 is TGTGCCAGCAGTTTTAACTCCTACAATGAGCAGTTCTTC. It yields the protein CASSFNSYNEQFF.

The CDR3, as DNA: TGCGCCAGCAGCCAAGATAGGGGCGGACTCGGTAAAGCTTTCTTT. It yields the protein CASSQDRGGLGKAFF. The genes are TRBV4-3 and TRBJ1-1, with TRBD1 as a possible D gene (5 bases). CDR1 LGHNA and CDR2 YSLEER come from the germline V gene. The CDR3 is 15 residues long. V was cut by 0 bases and J by 9 bases, with 17 bases left in between.

V gene TRBV7-2 combines with J gene TRBJ2-7; a weak D match, TRBD1 (6 bases). V was trimmed by 7 bases and J by 2 bases, leaving 18 bases between them. The CDR3 totals 15 residues. Germline V gene data show CDR1 as SGHTA and CDR2 as FQGNSA. The CDR3 spells CASTPAPDRPYEQYF. For the CDR3, the DNA is TGTGCCAGCACCCCCGCCCCCGACAGGCCCTACGAGCAGTACTTC.

The chain has TRBV5-4 and TRBJ1-1; D is unclear. The V gene lost 3 bases and the J gene lost 1 base, with 10 bases spanning the gap. There are 14 residues in the CDR3. The germline gives CDR1 SGHNT, CDR2 YYREEE (reference sequence). CDR3 sequence reads: CASSSISGNTEAFF. CDR3 DNA: TGTGCCAGCAGCTCCATCAGCGGGAACACTGAAGCTTTCTTT.

The chain recombines TRBV7-2 with TRBJ2-5, with TRBD2 matching 11 bases. Germline CDR1 and CDR2: SGHTA and FQGNSA. Trimming at V came to 7 bases and at J to 4 bases, leaving 14 bases not matched to a gene. CDR3 length equals 17 residues. The CDR3 region has the DNA TGTGCCAGCACCCTTAGAACTAGCGGGGGAGGGAGAGAGACCCAGTACTTC. Its translation: CASTLRTSGGGRETQYF.

V gene TRBV19 combines with J gene TRBJ2-2, with D maybe TRBD2 (5 bases). V lost 1 base and J 3 bases, leaving 12 bases between the germline ends. This CDR3 has 16 amino acids. Germline CDR1 LNHDA, CDR2 SQIVND (reference sequence). CDR3 amino acids: CASSIGLDSDTGELFF. The CDR3 region has the DNA TGTGCCAGTAGTATAGGGTTGGACTCAGACACCGGGGAGCTGTTTTTT.

The chain uses TRBV27 and TRBJ1-4; 7 bases fit TRBD1. Germline assignment: CDR1 MNHEY and CDR2 SMNVEV (reference sequence). The J segment lost 8 bases and the V segment lost 0 bases, leaving 6 bases of the junction unmatched. The CDR3 has 15 amino acids. CDR3 DNA sequence: TGTGCCAGCAGTTTATCGTTCAGGGGGGGAGAAAAACTGTTTTTT. Protein: CASSLSFRGGEKLFF.

The V call is TRBV6-4, the J call TRBJ1-1; D possibly corresponds to TRBD1 (5 bases). Germline values: CDR1 MRHNA, CDR2 SNTAGT. Trimming stripped 0 bases from V and 11 bases from J, with 13 bases between. CDR3 size: 13 residues. CDR3 protein: CASSDSGFGTAFF. CDR3 sequence (DNA): TGTGCCAGCAGTGACTCCGGCTTTGGGACGGCTTTCTTT.

This clone occurred once. The chain joins TRBV5-4 to TRBJ2-5, with D hard to call. The end of the DNA is better explained by TRBJ2-7, so the J call may be wrong. The V gene's germline CDR1 is SGHNT and CDR2 YYREEE (reference sequence). There are 15 residues in the CDR3. The CDR3: CASSPFPLSSYEQYF. The CDR3 coding sequence is TGTGCCAGCAGCCCTTTCCCCCTCAGCTCCTACGAGCAGTACTTC.

This clone was seen a single time. J is TRBJ2-3 and V is TRBV19; 8 bases agree with TRBD1. Germline loops: CDR1 LNHDA, CDR2 SQIVND (reference sequence). The V and J ends lost 5 bases and 2 bases, in that order; junction bases with no gene match: 3. The CDR3 runs 14 residues. The CDR3, as DNA: TGTGCCAGTAGTGCAGGGGGCTTCACAGATACGCAGTATTTT. This sequence encodes CASSAGGFTDTQYF. The full variable domain, with the rest looked up from reference TRBV19 and TRBJ2-3, is DGGITQSPKYLFRKEGQNVTLSCEQNLNHDAMYWYRQDPGQGLRLIYYSQIVNDFQKGDIAEGYSVSREKKESFPLTVTSAQKNPTAFYLCASSAGGFTDTQYFGPGTRLTVL.

CDR3 amino acids: CASSHPAAGDEQFF. CDR3 bases: TGCGCCAGCAGCCACCCTGCCGCGGGGGATGAGCAGTTCTTC. The rearrangement joins TRBV4-3 to TRBJ2-1; 7 nucleotides match TRBD2. V dropped 3 bases and J dropped 8; count of bases not matched to a gene: 7. Germline values: CDR1 LGHNA, CDR2 YSLEER. The CDR3 is 14 residues long.

The chain recombines TRBV28 with TRBJ2-7, with 8 positions matching TRBD1. The junction had 5 bases not matched to a gene; V was cut back by 1 base and J by 6 bases. The CDR3 loop spans 14 amino acids. Germline V gene lookup returns CDR1 MDHEN and CDR2 SYDVKM. The CDR3 coding sequence is TGTGCCAGCAGTTTATCCCAGGGGGCCAGCGAGCAGTACTTC. Amino acids: CASSLSQGASEQYF.

The V and J genes are TRBV6-5 and TRBJ2-7, with TRBD2 matching over 7 bases. CDR1 is MNHEY, CDR2 SVGAGI, per germline. Unmatched junction bases numbered 6, after V lost 2 bases and J lost 2 bases. This CDR3 has 15 amino acids. The CDR3 DNA sequence: TGTGCCAGCAGTTACCCGGCTAGCGGAACCTACGAGCAGTACTTC. This encodes CASSYPASGTYEQYF.

The V call is TRBV10-3, the J call TRBJ2-3; 12 nucleotides agree with TRBD2. Unmatched junction bases numbered 3, after V lost 2 bases and J lost 6 bases. The V gene's germline CDR1 is ENHRY and CDR2 SYGVKD. This CDR3 is built from 15 residues. The CDR3 bases are TGTGCCATCAGTGAGACTAGCGGGGGGCAGGATACGCAGTATTTT. It is translated as CAISETSGGQDTQYF.

CDR3 in amino acids: CAWTRGRSSSGANVLTF. The CDR3 coding sequence is TGTGCCTGGACCCGGGGGAGGTCCAGCTCTGGGGCCAACGTCCTGACTTTC. The rearrangement links TRBV30 to TRBJ2-6, with a tentative D call TRBD2 (6 bases). The CDR3 totals 17 residues. Germline CDR1 is GTSNPN and CDR2 is SVGIG (reference sequence). V was pared by 4 bases and J by 0 bases, with 16 bases between.

J is TRBJ1-5 and V is TRBV7-6, with a tentative D call TRBD1 (5 bases). Germline lookup yields CDR1 SGHVS and CDR2 FNYEAQ. This CDR3 is 16 amino acids long. V was pared by 2 bases and J by 2 bases, with 13 bases between. The CDR3, as DNA: TGTGCCAGCAGCTTATATCCAGGGCAGGGCAATCAGCCCCAGCATTTT. It is translated as CASSLYPGQGNQPQHF.